Each of the 19 T cell receptor beta chains below was sequenced from the same sample in a study of T cell responses to AZD1222 COVID-19 vaccine. Generated by immunoSEQ multiplex PCR, the TCRdb table keeps only in-frame clones and is missing some. Among about 100,000 clones listed, about 88% were seen once. The starting material was peripheral blood, obtained on day 0 of AZD1222 vaccination. The receptor set was obtained from an adult in good health.

The chain couples TRBV7-2 to TRBJ2-3; 8 bases are a match to TRBD2. V dropped 4 bases and J dropped 7; count of bases not matched to a gene: 4. The V gene's germline CDR1 is SGHTA and CDR2 FQGNSA. CDR3 length: 13 amino acids. CDR3 loop: CASSSGGANTQYF. For the CDR3, the DNA is TGTGCCAGCAGCTCCGGGGGGGCGAATACGCAGTATTTT.

This chain links TRBV7-9 with TRBJ2-2; 10 bases line up with TRBD1. The germline V gene encodes CDR1 SEHNR and CDR2 FQNEAQ (reference sequence). Unmatched junction bases numbered 4, after V lost 5 bases and J lost 4 bases. The CDR3 is 15 residues long. The CDR3 spells CASSRDRGFTGELFF. As DNA, the CDR3 is TGTGCCAGCAGCCGGGACAGGGGATTCACCGGGGAGCTGTTTTTT.

The genes are TRBV7-3 and TRBJ2-1, with D perhaps being TRBD1 or TRBD2 (6 bases each). CDR3 length equals 15 residues. Germline CDR1 reads SGHTA; CDR2 reads FQGTGA. Trimming stripped 5 bases from V and 4 bases from J, with 15 bases between. The CDR3 reads CASSPGAGLYNEQFF. The DNA of the CDR3 is TGTGCCAGCAGCCCAGGGGCAGGACTATACAATGAGCAGTTCTTC. Full variable domain (rest looked up from reference TRBV7-3 and TRBJ2-1): GAGVSQTPSNKVTEKGKYVELRCDPISGHTALYWYRQSLGQGPEFLIYFQGTGAADDSGLPNDRFFAVRPEGSVSTLKIQRTERGDSAVYLCASSPGAGLYNEQFFGPGTRLTVL.

This chain joins TRBV5-4 and TRBJ1-1; TRBD1 matches 8 bases. CDR1 and CDR2 (germline): SGHNT, YYREEE (reference sequence). The junction had 6 bases not matched to a gene; V was cut back by 4 bases and J by 1 base. The CDR3 covers 15 residues. The CDR3 nucleotides read TGTGCCAGCAGCCTTTGGGACAGGAGGAACACTGAAGCTTTCTTT. The encoded protein is CASSLWDRRNTEAFF. Filled out from reference TRBV5-4 and TRBJ1-1, the complete variable domain reads ETGVTQSPTHLIKTRGQQVTLRCSSQSGHNTVSWYQQALGQGPQFIFQYYREEENGRGNFPPRFSGLQFPNYSSELNVNALELDDSALYLCASSLWDRRNTEAFFGQGTRLTVV.

The chain combines TRBV6-4 with TRBJ2-6; no clear D. V was trimmed by 5 bases and J by 7 bases, leaving 12 bases between them. This CDR3 is 14 amino acids long. Germline CDR1 reads MRHNA; CDR2 reads SNTAGT. The CDR3 spells CASSPSWGANVLTF. CDR3 sequence (DNA): TGTGCCAGCAGTCCCAGCTGGGGTGCCAACGTCCTGACTTTC.

The J gene is TRBJ1-3, the V gene TRBV27; D gene unclear. In germline, CDR1 is MNHEY, CDR2 SMNVEV (reference sequence). Trimming stripped 5 bases from V and 2 bases from J, with 13 bases between. CDR3 length equals 15 residues. The CDR3 coding sequence is TGTGCCAGCAGTGCGGCCGTTTACCCTGGAAACACCATATATTTT. Translating it yields CASSAAVYPGNTIYF.

Only one count was recorded for this clone. The genes are TRBV11-2 and TRBJ2-1; TRBD2 aligns across 8 bases. CDR1 is SGHAT and CDR2 is FQNNGV in the germline V gene. Trimming removed 5 bases from V and 8 bases from J; junction bases left unmatched: 14. The CDR3 is 16 amino acids. The DNA for the CDR3 is TGTGCCAGCAGCCGTTACCGGGGGGGGGCTTTGGATGAGCAGTTCTTC. Residues: CASSRYRGGALDEQFF.

V usage is TRBV7-9 and J usage is TRBJ1-1; D gene unclear. Trimming pared 5 bases from V and 4 bases from J, leaving 11 bases between. The germline V gene has CDR1 SEHNR and CDR2 FQNEAQ (reference sequence). This CDR3 has 13 residues. The CDR3: CASSPRVGTEAFF. CDR3 nucleotide sequence: TGTGCCAGCAGCCCCCGCGTGGGCACTGAAGCTTTCTTT.

This chain joins TRBV7-8 and TRBJ2-3, with no clear D. The ends were cut back, 5 bases at V and 4 bases at J, with 16 bases in the middle. The CDR3 totals 15 residues. CDR1 is SGHVS and CDR2 is FQNEAQ in the germline V gene. The CDR3, as DNA: TGTGCCAGCAGCATCCGACTGGATAGGGCAGATACGCAGTATTTT. Encoded protein: CASSIRLDRADTQYF.

This clone was detected a few times. For the CDR3, the DNA is TGTGCCAGCAGTTTGACCGGGTGGGACAGGGTTCTCTCTGCCTATGGCTACACCTTC. This translates into CASSLTGWDRVLSAYGYTF. The chain recombines TRBV28 with TRBJ1-2; 9 bases are shared with TRBD1. V lost 3 bases, J lost 4 bases, and 18 bases stayed unmatched. Germline lookup yields CDR1 MDHEN and CDR2 SYDVKM. The CDR3 is 19 amino acids.

The gene calls are TRBV19 and TRBJ1-2; no definite D call. The V gene's germline CDR1 is LNHDA and CDR2 SQIVND (reference sequence). V shed 0 bases and J shed 8 bases, with 4 bases lying between them. The length of the CDR3 is 11 residues. For the CDR3, the DNA is TGTGCCAGTAGTATAGATCTCGGCTACACCTTC. Its translation: CASSIDLGYTF.

The J gene is TRBJ2-2, the V gene TRBV15; 8 bases align to TRBD1. Trimming cost V 2 bases and J 4 bases; bases outside gene matches: 6. Germline assignment: CDR1 LNHNV and CDR2 YYDKDF (reference sequence). The length of the CDR3 is 16 residues. The CDR3 sequence is CATSRKGQAGTGELFF. The CDR3 DNA sequence: TGTGCCACCAGCAGAAAGGGACAGGCCGGCACCGGGGAGCTGTTTTTT.

The J gene is TRBJ1-2, the V gene TRBV7-2; TRBD1 aligns across 7 bases. The germline V gene has CDR1 SGHTA and CDR2 FQGNSA. The CDR3 covers 14 residues. The ends lost 2 bases at V and 10 bases at J; junction bases unmatched: 10. The chain's CDR3 is CASSLFRTGDFYTF. CDR3 bases: TGTGCCAGCAGCTTATTTCGGACAGGCGATTTCTACACCTTC.

This clone showed up just a few times. The V and J genes are TRBV7-9 and TRBJ1-1; D is possibly TRBD1 (6 bases). There are 13 residues in the CDR3. Trimming took off 1 base at V and 7 bases at J, with 10 bases between the two ends. CDR1 is SEHNR, CDR2 FQNEAQ, per germline (reference sequence). This chain's CDR3 is CASSLEGGDEAFF. CDR3 in DNA: TGTGCCAGCAGCTTAGAAGGGGGGGATGAAGCTTTCTTT.

This chain uses TRBV28 with TRBJ1-4; possible D gene TRBD1, 5 bases. V was pared by 2 bases and J by 7 bases, with 14 bases between. This CDR3 has 15 amino acids. Germline values: CDR1 MDHEN, CDR2 SYDVKM. The CDR3 loop is CASSLVAPGIEKLFF. CDR3 nucleotides: TGTGCCAGCAGTTTAGTTGCTCCAGGGATTGAAAAACTGTTTTTT.

This clone appeared a single time. The chain has TRBV7-2 and TRBJ1-1; D is uncertain. The CDR3 runs 15 residues. Trimming removed 5 bases at V and 1 base at J, with 14 bases between. The germline gives CDR1 SGHTA, CDR2 FQGNSA. This chain's CDR3 is CASSPISRPNTEAFF. The DNA of the CDR3 is TGTGCCAGCAGCCCGATTAGCAGGCCGAACACTGAAGCTTTCTTT.

The rearrangement joins TRBV2 to TRBJ1-2; D ambiguous. V was pared by 6 bases and J by 4 bases, with 12 bases between. The germline gives CDR1 SNHLY, CDR2 FYNNEI. The CDR3 length is 13 residues. CDR3 amino acids: CASRDAAFYGYTF. CDR3 bases: TGTGCCAGCAGGGACGCGGCTTTCTATGGCTACACCTTC.

The chain links TRBV30 to TRBJ2-1; D is unresolved. The germline V gene encodes CDR1 GTSNPN and CDR2 SVGIG (reference sequence). The V and J ends lost 1 base and 3 bases respectively, with 7 bases between them. The CDR3 is made up of 13 amino acids. The CDR3 nucleotides read TGTGCCTGGAGTGGGCAGTACTACAATGAGCAGTTCTTC. Translating it yields CAWSGQYYNEQFF.

This chain connects TRBV29-1 to TRBJ2-5; TRBD1 matches 9 bases. This CDR3 contains 15 residues. Trimming cost V 4 bases and J 7 bases; bases outside gene matches: 13. From germline, CDR1 is SQVTM and CDR2 ANQGSEA. CDR3 DNA: TGCAGCGTTGCAAGTCGACAGGGGGTTGTTCGGACCCAGTACTTC. Its protein is CSVASRQGVVRTQYF.